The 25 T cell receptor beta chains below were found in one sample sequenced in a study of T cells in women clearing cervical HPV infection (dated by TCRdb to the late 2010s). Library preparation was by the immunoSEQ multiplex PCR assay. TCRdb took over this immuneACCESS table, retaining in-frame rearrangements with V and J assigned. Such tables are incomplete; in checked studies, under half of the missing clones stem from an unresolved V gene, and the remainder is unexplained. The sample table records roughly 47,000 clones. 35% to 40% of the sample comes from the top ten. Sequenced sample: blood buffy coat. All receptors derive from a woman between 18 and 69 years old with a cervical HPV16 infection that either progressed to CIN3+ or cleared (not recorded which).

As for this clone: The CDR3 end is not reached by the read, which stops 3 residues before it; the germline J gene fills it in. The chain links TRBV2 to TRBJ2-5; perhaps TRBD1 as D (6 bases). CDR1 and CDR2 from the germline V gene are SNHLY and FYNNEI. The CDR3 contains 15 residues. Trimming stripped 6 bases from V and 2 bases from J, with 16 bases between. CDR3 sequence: CASSGMKRGQETQYF. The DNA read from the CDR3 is TGTGCCAGCAGCGGAATGAAAAGGGGGCAAGAGACC.

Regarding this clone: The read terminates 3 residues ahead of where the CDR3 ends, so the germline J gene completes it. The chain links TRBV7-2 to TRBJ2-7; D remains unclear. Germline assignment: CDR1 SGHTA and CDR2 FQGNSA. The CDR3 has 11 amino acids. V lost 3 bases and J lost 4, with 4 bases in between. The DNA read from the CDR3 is TGTGCCAGCAGCTTTAGTTACGAG. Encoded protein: CASSFSYE. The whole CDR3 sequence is CASSFSYEQYF.

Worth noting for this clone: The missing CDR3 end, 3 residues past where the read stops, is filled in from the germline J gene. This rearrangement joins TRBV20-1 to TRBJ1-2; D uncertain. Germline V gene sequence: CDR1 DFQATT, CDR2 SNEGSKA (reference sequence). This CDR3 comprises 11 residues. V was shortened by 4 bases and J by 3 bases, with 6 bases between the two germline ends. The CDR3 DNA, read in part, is TGCAGTGCTATCCTTGACTATGGC. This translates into CSAILDYG. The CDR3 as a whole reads CSAILDYGYTF.

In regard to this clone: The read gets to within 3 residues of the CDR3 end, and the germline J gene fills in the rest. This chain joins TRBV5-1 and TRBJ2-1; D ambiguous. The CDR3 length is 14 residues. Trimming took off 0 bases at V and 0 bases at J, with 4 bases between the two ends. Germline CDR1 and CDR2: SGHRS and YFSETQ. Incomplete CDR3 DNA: TGCGCCAGCAGCTTGGACACCTCCTACAATGAG. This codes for CASSLDTSYNE. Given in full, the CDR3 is CASSLDTSYNEQFF.

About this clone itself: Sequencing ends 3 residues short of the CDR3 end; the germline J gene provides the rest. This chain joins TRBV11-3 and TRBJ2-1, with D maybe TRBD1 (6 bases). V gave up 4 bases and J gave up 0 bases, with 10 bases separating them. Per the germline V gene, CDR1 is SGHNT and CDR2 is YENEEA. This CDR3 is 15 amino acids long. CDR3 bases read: TGTGCCAGCAGCTCAACAGGGAGCTCCTACAATGAG. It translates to CASSSTGSSYNE. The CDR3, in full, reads CASSSTGSSYNEQFF.

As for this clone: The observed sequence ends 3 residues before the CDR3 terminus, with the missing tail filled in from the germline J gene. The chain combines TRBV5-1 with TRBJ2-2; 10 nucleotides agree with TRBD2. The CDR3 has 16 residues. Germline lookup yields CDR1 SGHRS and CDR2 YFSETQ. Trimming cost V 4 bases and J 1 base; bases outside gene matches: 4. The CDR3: CASSPSGGRNTGELFF. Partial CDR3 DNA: TGCGCCAGCAGCCCTAGCGGGGGCAGGAACACCGGGGAG.

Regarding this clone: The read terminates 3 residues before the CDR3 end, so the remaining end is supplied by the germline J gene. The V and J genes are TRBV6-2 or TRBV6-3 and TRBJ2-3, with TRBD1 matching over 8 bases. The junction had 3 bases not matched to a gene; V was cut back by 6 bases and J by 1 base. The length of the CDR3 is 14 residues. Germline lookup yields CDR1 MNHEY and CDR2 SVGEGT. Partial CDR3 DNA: TGTGCCAGCAGCCCGGGACAGGGCACAGATACG. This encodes CASSPGQGTDT. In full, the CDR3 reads CASSPGQGTDTQYF.

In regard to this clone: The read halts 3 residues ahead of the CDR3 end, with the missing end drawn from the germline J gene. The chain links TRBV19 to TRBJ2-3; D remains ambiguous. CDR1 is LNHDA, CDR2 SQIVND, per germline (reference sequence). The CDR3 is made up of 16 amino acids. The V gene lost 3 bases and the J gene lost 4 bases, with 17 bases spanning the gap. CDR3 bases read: TGTGCCAGTAGTATCGGTTCCCCCGTTTTTTCAGATACG. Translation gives CASSIGSPVFSDT. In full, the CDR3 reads CASSIGSPVFSDTQYF.

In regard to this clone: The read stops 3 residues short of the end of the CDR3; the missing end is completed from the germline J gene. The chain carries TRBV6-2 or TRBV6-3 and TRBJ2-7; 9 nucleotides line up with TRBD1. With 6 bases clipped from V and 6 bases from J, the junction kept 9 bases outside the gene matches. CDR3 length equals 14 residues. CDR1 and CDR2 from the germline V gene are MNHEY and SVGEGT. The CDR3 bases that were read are TGTGCCAGCAGCTCCGGGACAGGGTCGGCCGAG. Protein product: CASSSGTGSAE. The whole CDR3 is CASSSGTGSAEQYF.

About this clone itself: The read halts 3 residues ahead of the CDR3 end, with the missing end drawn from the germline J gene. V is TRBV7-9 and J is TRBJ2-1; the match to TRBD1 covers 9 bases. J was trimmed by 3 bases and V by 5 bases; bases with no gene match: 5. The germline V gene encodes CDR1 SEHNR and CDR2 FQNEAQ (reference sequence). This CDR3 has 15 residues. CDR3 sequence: CASSATGGGYNEQFF. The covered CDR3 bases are TGTGCCAGCAGCGCAACAGGGGGCGGCTACAATGAG.

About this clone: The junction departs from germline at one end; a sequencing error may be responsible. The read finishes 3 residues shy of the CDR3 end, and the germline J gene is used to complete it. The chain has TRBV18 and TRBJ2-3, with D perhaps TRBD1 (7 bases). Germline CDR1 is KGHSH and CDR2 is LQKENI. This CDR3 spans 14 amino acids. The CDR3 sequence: CASSPPEGAETQYF. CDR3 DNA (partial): TGTGCCAGCTCACCACCGGAGGGGGCAGAGACG. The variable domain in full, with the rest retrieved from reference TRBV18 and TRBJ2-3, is NAGVMQNPRHLVRRRGQEARLRCSPMKGHSHVYWYRQLPEEGLKFMVYLQKENIIDESGMPKERFSAEFPKEGPSILRIQQVVRGDSAAYFCASSPPEGAETQYFGPGTRLTVL.

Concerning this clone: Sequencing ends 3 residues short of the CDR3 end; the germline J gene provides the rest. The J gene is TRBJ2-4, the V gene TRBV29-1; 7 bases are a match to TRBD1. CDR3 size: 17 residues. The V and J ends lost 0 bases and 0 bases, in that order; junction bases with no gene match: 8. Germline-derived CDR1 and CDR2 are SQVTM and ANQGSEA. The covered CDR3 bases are TGCAGCGTTGAAGAGGGGACAGCATACCTAGCCAAAAACATT. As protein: CSVEEGTAYLAKNI. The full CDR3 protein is CSVEEGTAYLAKNIQYF. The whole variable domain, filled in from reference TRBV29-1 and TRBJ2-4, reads SAVISQKPSRDICQRGTSLTIQCQVDSQVTMMFWYRQQPGQSLTLIATANQGSEATYESGFVIDKFPISRPNLTFSTLTVSNMSPEDSSIYLCSVEEGTAYLAKNIQYFGAGTRLSVL.

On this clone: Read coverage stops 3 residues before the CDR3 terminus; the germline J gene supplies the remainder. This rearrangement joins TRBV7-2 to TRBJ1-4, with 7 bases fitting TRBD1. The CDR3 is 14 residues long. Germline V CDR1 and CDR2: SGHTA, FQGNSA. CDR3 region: CASSLRQGGSPLFF. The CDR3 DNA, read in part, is TGTGCCAGCAGCTTACGACAGGGAGGTTCACCA.

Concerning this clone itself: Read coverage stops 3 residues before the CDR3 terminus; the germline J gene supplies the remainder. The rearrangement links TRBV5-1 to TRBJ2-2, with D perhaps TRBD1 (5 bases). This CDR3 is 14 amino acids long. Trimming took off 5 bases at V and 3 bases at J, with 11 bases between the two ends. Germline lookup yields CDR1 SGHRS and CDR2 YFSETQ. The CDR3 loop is CASRSRADTGELFF. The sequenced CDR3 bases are TGCGCCAGCAGGTCCAGGGCGGACACCGGGGAG.

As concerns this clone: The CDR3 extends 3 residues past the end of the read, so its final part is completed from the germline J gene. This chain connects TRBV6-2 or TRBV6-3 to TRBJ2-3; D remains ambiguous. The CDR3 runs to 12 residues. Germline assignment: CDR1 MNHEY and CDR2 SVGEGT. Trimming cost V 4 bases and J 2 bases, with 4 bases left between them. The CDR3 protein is CASSFNTDTQYF. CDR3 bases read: TGTGCCAGCAGTTTTAACACAGATACG.

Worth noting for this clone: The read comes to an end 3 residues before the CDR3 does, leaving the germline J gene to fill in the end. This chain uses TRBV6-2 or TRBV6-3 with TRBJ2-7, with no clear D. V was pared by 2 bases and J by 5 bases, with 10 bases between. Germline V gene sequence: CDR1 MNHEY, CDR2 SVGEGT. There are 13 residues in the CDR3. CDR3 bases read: TGTGCCAGCAGTTACCCACCTGCGGACGAG. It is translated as CASSYPPADE. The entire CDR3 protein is CASSYPPADEQYF.

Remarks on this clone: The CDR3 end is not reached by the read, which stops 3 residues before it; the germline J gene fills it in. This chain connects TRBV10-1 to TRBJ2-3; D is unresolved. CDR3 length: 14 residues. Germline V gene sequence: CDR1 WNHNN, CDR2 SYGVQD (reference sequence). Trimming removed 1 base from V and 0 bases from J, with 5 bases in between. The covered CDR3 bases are TGCGCCAGCAGTGAGTTTTCTAGCACAGATACG. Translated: CASSEFSSTDT. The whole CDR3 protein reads CASSEFSSTDTQYF.

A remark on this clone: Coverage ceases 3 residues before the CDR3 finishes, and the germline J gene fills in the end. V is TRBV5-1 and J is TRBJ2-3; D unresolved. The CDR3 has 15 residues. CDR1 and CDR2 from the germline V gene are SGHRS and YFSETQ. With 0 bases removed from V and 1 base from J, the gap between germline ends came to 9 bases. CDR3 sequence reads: CASSLAGFGTDTQYF. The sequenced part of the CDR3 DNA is TGCGCCAGCAGCTTGGCCGGGTTCGGCACAGATACG. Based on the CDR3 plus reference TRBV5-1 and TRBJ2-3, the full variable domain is KAGVTQTPRYLIKTRGQQVTLSCSPISGHRSVSWYQQTPGQGLQFLFEYFSETQRNKGNFPGRFSGRQFSNSRSEMNVSTLELGDSALYLCASSLAGFGTDTQYFGPGTRLTVL.

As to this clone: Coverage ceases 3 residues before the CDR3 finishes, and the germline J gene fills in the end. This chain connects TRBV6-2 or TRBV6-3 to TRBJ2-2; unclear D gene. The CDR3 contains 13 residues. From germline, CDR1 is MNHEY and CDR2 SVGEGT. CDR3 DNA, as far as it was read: TGTGCCAGCAGACTTCTAACTAATGAAAAG. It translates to CASRLLTNEK. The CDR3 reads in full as CASRLLTNEKLFF.

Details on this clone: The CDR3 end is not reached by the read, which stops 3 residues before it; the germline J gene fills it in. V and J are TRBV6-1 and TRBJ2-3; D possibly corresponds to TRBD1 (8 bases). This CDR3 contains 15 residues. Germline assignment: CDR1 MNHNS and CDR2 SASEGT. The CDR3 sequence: CASSEQQGAGETQYF. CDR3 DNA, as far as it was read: TGTGCCAGCAGTGAACAGCAGGGGGCGGGAGAGACG.

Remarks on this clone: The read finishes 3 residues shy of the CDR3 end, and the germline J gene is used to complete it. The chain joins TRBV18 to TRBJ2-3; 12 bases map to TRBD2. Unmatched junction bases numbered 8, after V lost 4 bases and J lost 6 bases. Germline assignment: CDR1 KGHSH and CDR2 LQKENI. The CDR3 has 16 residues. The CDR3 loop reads CASSLSTSGGGDTQYF. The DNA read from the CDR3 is TGTGCCAGCTCACTCTCGACTAGCGGGGGCGGTGATACG.

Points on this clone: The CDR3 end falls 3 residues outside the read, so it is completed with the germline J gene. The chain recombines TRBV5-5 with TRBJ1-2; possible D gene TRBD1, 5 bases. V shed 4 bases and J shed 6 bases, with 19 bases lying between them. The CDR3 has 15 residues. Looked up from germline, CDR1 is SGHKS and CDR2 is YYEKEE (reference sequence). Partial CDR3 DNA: TGTGCCAGCAGCCTCGAACTAGTACGGGGGGATGGC. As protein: CASSLELVRGDG. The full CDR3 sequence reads CASSLELVRGDGYTF.

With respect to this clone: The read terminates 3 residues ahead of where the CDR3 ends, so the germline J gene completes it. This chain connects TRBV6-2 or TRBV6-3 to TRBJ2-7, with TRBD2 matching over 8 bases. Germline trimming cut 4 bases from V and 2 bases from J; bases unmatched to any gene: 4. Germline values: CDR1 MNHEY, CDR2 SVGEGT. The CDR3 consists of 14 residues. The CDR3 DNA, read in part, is TGTGCCAGCAGTTCTACTAGCGGCCCCTACGAG. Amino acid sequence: CASSSTSGPYE. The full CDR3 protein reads CASSSTSGPYEQYF.

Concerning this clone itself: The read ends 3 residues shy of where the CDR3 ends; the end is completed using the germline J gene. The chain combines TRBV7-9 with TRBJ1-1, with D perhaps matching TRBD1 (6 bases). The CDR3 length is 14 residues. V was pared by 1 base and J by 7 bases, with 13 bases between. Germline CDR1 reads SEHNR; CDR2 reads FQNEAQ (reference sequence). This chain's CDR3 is CASSLGQVTDEAFF. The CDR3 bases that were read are TGTGCCAGCAGCTTAGGACAGGTGACTGATGAA.

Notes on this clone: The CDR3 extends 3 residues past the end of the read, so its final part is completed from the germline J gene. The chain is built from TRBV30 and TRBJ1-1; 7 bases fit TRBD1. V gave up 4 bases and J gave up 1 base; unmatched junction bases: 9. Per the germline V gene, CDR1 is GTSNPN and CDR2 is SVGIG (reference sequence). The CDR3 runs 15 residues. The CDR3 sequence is CAWIGTAITNTEAFF. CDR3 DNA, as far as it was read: TGTGCCTGGATTGGGACAGCTATTACGAACACTGAA. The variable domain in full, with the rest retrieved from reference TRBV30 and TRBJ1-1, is SQTIHQWPATLVQPVGSPLSLECTVEGTSNPNLYWYRQAAGRGLQLLFYSVGIGQISSEVPQNLSASRPQDRQFILSSKKLLLSDSGFYLCAWIGTAITNTEAFFGQGTRLTVV.